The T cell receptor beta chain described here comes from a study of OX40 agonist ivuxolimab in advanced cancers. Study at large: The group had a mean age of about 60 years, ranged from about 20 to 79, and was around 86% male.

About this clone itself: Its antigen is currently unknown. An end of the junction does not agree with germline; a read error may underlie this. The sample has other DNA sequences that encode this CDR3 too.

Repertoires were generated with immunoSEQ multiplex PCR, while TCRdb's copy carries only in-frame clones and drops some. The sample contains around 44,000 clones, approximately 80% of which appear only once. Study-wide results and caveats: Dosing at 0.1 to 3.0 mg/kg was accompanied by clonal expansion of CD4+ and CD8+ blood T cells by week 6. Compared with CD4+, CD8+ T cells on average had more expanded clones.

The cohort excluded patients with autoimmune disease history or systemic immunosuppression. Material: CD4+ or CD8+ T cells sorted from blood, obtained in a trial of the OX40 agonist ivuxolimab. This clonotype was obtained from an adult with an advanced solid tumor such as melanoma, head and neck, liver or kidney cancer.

The CDR3 region has the DNA TGTGCCAGCAGCTTAGTGGGCGGCACCCAGGGGGAAAAACTATTTTTT. Its protein product is CASSLVGGTQGEKLFF. The chain has TRBV11-2 and TRBJ1-4; 7 bases map to TRBD1. This CDR3 contains 16 residues. The germline gives CDR1 SGHAT, CDR2 FQNNGV.